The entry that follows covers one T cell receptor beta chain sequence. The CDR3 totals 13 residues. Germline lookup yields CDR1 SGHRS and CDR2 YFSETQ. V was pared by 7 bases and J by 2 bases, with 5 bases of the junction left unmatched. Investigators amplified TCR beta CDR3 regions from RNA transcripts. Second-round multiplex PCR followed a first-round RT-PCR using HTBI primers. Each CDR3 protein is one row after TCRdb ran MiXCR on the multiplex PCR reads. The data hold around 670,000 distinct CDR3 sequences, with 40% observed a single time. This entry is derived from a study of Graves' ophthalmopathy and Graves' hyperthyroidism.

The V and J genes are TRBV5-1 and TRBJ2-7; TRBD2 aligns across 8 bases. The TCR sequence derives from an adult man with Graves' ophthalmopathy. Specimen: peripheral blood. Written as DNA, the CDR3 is TGCGCCAGCCAGATTAGCGGGGCCTACGAGCAGTACTTC. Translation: CASQISGAYEQYF. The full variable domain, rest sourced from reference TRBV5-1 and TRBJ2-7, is KAGVTQTPRYLIKTRGQQVTLSCSPISGHRSVSWYQQTPGQGLQFLFEYFSETQRNKGNFPGRFSGRQFSNSRSEMNVSTLELGDSALYLCASQISGAYEQYFGPGTRLTVT.